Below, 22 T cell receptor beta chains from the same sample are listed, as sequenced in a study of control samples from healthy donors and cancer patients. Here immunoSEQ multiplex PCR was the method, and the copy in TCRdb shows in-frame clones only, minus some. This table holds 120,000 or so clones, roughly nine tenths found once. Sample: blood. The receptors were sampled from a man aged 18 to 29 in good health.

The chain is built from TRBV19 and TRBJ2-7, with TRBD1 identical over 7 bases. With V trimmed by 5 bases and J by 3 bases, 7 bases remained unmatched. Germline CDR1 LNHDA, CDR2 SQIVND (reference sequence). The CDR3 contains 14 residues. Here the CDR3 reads CASSSQQGNYEQYF. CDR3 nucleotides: TGTGCCAGTAGTTCTCAACAGGGGAACTACGAGCAGTACTTC. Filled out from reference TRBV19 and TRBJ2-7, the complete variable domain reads DGGITQSPKYLFRKEGQNVTLSCEQNLNHDAMYWYRQDPGQGLRLIYYSQIVNDFQKGDIAEGYSVSREKKESFPLTVTSAQKNPTAFYLCASSSQQGNYEQYFGPGTRLTVT.

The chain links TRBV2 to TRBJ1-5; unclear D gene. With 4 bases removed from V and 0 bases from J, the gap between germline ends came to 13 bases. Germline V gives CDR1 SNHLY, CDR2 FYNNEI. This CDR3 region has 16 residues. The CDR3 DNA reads TGTGCCAGCAGTGGTGGAGGCCGATATAGCAATCAGCCCCAGCATTTT. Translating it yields CASSGGGRYSNQPQHF.

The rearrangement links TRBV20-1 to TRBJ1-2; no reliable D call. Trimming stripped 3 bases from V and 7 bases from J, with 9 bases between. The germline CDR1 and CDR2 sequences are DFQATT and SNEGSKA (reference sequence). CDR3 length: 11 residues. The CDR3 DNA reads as TGCAGTGCTAGCTTGGGTCCTGGCTACACCTTC. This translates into CSASLGPGYTF.

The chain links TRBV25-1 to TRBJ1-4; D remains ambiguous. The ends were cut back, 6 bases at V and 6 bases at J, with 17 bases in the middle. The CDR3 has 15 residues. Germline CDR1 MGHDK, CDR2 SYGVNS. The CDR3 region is CASRSRTRAYEKLFF. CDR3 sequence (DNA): TGTGCCAGCAGATCTCGGACGCGGGCTTATGAAAAACTGTTTTTT.

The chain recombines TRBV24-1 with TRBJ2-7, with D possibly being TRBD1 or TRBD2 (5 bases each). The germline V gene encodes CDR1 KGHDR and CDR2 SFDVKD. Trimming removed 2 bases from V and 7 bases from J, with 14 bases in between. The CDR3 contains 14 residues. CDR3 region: CATSDSDGTREQYF. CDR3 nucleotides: TGTGCCACCAGTGATTCCGACGGGACGAGGGAGCAGTACTTC.

The CDR3 region is CASSSTAPYEQYF. CDR3 in DNA: TGTGCCAGCAGCTCGACAGCACCCTACGAGCAGTACTTC. The chain recombines TRBV7-9 with TRBJ2-7, with a tentative D call TRBD1 (5 bases). V was pared by 4 bases and J by 2 bases, with 9 bases between. Germline CDR1 is SEHNR and CDR2 is FQNEAQ (reference sequence). The CDR3 consists of 13 residues.

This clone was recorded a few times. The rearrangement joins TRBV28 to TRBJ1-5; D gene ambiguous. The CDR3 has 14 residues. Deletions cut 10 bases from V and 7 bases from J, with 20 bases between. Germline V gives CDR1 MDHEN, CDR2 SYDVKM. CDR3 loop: CATAIPRAGQPQHF. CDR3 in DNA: TGTGCCACCGCGATCCCTAGGGCCGGGCAGCCCCAGCATTTT.

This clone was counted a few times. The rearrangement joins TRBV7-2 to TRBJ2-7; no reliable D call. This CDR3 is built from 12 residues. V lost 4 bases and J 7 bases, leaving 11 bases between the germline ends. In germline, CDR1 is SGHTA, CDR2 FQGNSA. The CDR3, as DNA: TGTGCCAGCAGCTCGGTCCTTGAGGAGCAGTACTTC. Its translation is CASSSVLEEQYF. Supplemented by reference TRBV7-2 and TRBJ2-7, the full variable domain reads GAGVSQSPSNKVTEKGKDVELRCDPISGHTALYWYRQSLGQGLEFLIYFQGNSAPDKSGLPSDRFSAERTGGSVSTLTIQRTQQEDSAVYLCASSSVLEEQYFGPGTRLTVT.

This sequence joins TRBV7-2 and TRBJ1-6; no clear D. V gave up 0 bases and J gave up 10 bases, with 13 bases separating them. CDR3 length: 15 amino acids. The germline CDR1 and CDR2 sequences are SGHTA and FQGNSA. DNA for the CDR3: TGTGCCAGCAGCTTAGCAAGTGGCTTGGGGTCACCCCTCCACTTT. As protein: CASSLASGLGSPLHF.

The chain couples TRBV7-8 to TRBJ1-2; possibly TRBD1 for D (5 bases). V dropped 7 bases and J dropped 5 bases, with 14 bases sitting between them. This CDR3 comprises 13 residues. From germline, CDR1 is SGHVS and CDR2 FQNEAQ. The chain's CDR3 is CASTTGTAYGYTF. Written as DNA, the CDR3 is TGTGCCAGCACAACCGGGACGGCATATGGCTACACCTTC.

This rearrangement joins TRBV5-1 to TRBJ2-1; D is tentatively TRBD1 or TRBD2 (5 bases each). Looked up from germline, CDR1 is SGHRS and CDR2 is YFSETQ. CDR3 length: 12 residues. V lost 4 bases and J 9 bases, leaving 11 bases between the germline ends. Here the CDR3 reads CASSRDEGEQFF. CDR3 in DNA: TGCGCCAGCAGCCGGGACGAGGGTGAGCAGTTCTTC.

Here the CDR3 reads CASGQQFNSPLHF. In nucleotides, the CDR3 is TGTGCCAGCGGACAGCAATTTAATTCACCCCTCCACTTT. The rearrangement uses TRBV2 and TRBJ1-6; D possibly corresponds to TRBD1 (6 bases). Looked up from germline, CDR1 is SNHLY and CDR2 is FYNNEI. With 8 bases removed from V and 6 bases from J, the gap between germline ends came to 11 bases. The CDR3 covers 13 residues.

CDR3 in DNA: TGTGCCAGCAGTTACGTCCGCAGATTCACCGGGGAGCTGTTTTTT. It translates to CASSYVRRFTGELFF. The rearrangement uses TRBV6-5 and TRBJ2-2; D gene uncertain. This CDR3 is built from 15 residues. The V and J ends lost 2 bases and 4 bases respectively, with 11 bases between them. Germline V CDR1 and CDR2: MNHEY, SVGAGI.

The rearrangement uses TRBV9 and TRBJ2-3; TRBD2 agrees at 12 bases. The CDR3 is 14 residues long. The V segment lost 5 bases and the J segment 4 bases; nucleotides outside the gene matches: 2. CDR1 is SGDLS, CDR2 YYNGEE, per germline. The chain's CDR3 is CASRTSGSADTQYF. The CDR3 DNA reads TGTGCCAGCAGGACTAGCGGGAGTGCAGATACGCAGTATTTT.

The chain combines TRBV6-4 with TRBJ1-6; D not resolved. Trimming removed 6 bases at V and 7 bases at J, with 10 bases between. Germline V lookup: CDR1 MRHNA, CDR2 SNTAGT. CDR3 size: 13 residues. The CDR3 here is CASSLGPNSPLHF. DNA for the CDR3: TGTGCCAGCAGCCTCGGCCCAAATTCACCCCTCCACTTT.

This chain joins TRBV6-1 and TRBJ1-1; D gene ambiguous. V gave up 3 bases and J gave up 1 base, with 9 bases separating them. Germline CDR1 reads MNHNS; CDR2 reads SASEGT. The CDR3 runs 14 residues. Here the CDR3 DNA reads TGTGCCAGCAGTGACCTACAGACGAACACTGAAGCTTTCTTT. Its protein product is CASSDLQTNTEAFF.

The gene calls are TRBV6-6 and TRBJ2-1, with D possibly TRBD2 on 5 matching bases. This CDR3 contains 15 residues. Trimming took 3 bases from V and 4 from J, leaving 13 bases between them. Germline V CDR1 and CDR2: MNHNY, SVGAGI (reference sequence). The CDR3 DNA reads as TGTGCCAGCAGTTATGAGACGGGATCATACAATGAGCAGTTCTTC. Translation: CASSYETGSYNEQFF.

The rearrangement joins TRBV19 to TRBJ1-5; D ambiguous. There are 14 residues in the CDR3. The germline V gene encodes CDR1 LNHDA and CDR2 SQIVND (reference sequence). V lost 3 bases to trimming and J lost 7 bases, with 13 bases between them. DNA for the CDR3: TGTGCCAGTAGTATCGGTGGGGAGATGCAGCCCCAGCATTTT. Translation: CASSIGGEMQPQHF.

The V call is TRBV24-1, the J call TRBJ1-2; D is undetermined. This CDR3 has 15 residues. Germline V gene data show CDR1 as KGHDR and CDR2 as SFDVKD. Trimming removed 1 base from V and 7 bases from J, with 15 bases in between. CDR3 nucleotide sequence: TGTGCCACCAGTGATTTCAGATCGGCCCGAGGTGGCTACACCTTC. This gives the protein CATSDFRSARGGYTF.

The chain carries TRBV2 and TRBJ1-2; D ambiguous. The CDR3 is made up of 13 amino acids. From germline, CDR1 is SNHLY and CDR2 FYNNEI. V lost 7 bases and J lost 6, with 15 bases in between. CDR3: CASKPVITDGYTF. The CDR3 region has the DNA TGTGCCAGCAAGCCCGTAATAACAGATGGCTACACCTTC.

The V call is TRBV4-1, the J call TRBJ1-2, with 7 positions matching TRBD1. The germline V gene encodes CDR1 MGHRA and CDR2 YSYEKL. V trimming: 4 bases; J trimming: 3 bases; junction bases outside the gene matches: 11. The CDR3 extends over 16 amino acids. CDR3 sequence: CASSPQPGTEDYGYTF. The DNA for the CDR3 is TGCGCCAGCAGCCCTCAACCCGGGACAGAAGACTATGGCTACACCTTC.

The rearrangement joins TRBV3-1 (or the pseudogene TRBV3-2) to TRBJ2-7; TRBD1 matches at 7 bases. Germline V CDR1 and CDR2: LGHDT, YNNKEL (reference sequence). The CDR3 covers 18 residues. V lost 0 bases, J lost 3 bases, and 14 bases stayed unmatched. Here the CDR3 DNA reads TGTGCCAGCAGCCAAGATCCCGGTGGGACAGTCCTCTTCTACGAGCAGTACTTC. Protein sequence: CASSQDPGGTVLFYEQYF.